Below are 25 T cell receptor beta chains sequenced from a single sample in a study of regulatory T cells in long-lasting Graves disease. Time point specified: persistent/refractory GD, antithyroid drugs over 5 years with positive TRAb. RNA extracted from PBMCs served as the sequencing template. Arm-PCR of CDR3 regions with iRepertoire HTBI primers generated TCR beta libraries. Using its own MiXCR run on the multiplex PCR reads, TCRdb lists one record per CDR3 protein. The table lists a few hundred thousand distinct CDR3 sequences, 20% to 25% of them singletons. The sequences come from peripheral blood mononuclear cells (PBMCs), collected when the disease was refractory, from a patient treated with antithyroid drugs. All receptors derive from a middle-aged woman with Graves disease.

At least ten counts were recorded for this clonotype. The gene calls are TRBV28 and TRBJ2-2; TRBD2 matches 8 bases. The CDR3 spans 16 residues. Germline V gene lookup returns CDR1 MDHEN and CDR2 SYDVKM. V dropped 5 bases and J dropped 1; count of bases not matched to a gene: 6. The CDR3 coding sequence is TGTGCCAGCAGTCCTATAGCGGGGATGAACACCGGGGAGCTGTTTTTT. Amino acid sequence: CASSPIAGMNTGELFF.

This clonotype was observed a few times. The CDR3 DNA reads TGTGCCAGCAGCCAGTGGAGCAGGGGCGGTGATGAAAAACTGTTTTTT. This codes for CASSQWSRGGDEKLFF. V usage is TRBV4-2 and J usage is TRBJ1-4, with D possibly matching TRBD1 (6 bases). CDR1 is LGHNA and CDR2 is YNFKEQ in the germline V gene. The CDR3 contains 16 residues. Trimming cost V 3 bases and J 6 bases, with 17 bases left between them.

This clonotype came up a few times. The chain joins TRBV3-1 to TRBJ2-5; 11 nucleotides match TRBD1. CDR1 is LGHDT and CDR2 is YNNKEL in the germline V gene (reference sequence). This CDR3 comprises 15 residues. The V and J ends lost 6 bases and 5 bases, in that order; junction bases with no gene match: 8. CDR3 sequence reads: CASSRRTGGRETQYF. For the CDR3, the DNA is TGTGCCAGCAGTCGGCGGACAGGGGGCCGGGAGACCCAGTACTTC.

V and J are TRBV7-9 and TRBJ1-4, with D possibly matching TRBD1 (5 bases). This CDR3 is built from 14 residues. Germline CDR1 SEHNR, CDR2 FQNEAQ (reference sequence). Trimming cost V 1 base and J 6 bases, with 9 bases left between them. In nucleotides, the CDR3 is TGTGCCAGCAGCTTAGAGGGGCACTATGAAAAACTGTTTTTT. Translation gives CASSLEGHYEKLFF. The full variable domain, completed using reference TRBV7-9 and TRBJ1-4, is DTGVSQNPRHKITKRGQNVTFRCDPISEHNRLYWYRQTLGQGPEFLTYFQNEAQLEKSRLLSDRFSAERPKGSFSTLEIQRTEQGDSAMYLCASSLEGHYEKLFFGSGTQLSVL.

The chain is built from TRBV28 and TRBJ2-4; TRBD2 matches at 14 bases. Germline CDR1 and CDR2: MDHEN and SYDVKM. The ends lost 5 bases at V and 1 base at J; junction bases unmatched: 13. The CDR3 length is 20 residues. CDR3 nucleotides: TGTGCCAGCAGTCCCAAGACTAGCGGGAGGGAGATTAGGGCCAAAAACATTCAGTACTTC. This sequence encodes CASSPKTSGREIRAKNIQYF.

The V gene is TRBV15, the J gene TRBJ2-1; a weak D match, TRBD1 (6 bases). V lost 8 bases and J 10 bases, leaving 12 bases between the germline ends. This CDR3 is built from 11 residues. Germline V gives CDR1 LNHNV, CDR2 YYDKDF (reference sequence). The CDR3 DNA sequence: TGTGCCACCGAGGGGGAGAGGGAGCAGTTCTTC. This sequence encodes CATEGEREQFF.

The rearrangement uses TRBV30 and TRBJ1-1, with unresolved D. The CDR3 extends over 13 amino acids. The germline V gene encodes CDR1 GTSNPN and CDR2 SVGIG (reference sequence). Trimming removed 0 bases from V and 2 bases from J, with 7 bases in between. The CDR3 reads CAWSVLFNTEAFF. The CDR3 DNA sequence: TGTGCCTGGAGTGTACTGTTTAACACTGAAGCTTTCTTT.

With regard to this clonotype: Possible read error: a much larger clone is one base away. The CDR3 ends on some other residue instead of the conserved phenylalanine or tryptophan, so this is likely a read error. This sequence joins TRBV2 and TRBJ2-7, with D possibly matching TRBD1 (7 bases). The V and J ends lost 9 bases and 1 base respectively, with 16 bases between them. CDR1 is SNHLY, CDR2 FYNNEI, per germline. The CDR3 is 14 amino acids. The CDR3 loop is CARQEGTASYEQYS. The CDR3 nucleotides are TGTGCCAGGCAGGAGGGGACAGCGTCCTACGAGCAGTACTCC.

This clonotype was observed many times. The rearrangement links TRBV28 to TRBJ2-7, with 7 bases that match TRBD2. In germline, CDR1 is MDHEN, CDR2 SYDVKM. The CDR3 is 14 residues long. J was trimmed by 6 bases and V by 2 bases; bases with no gene match: 7. Here the CDR3 reads CASSLAGDFSEQYF. CDR3 DNA: TGTGCCAGCAGTTTAGCGGGAGATTTTTCCGAGCAGTACTTC.

This clonotype was recorded at least ten times. V gene TRBV29-1 combines with J gene TRBJ2-7, with D possibly being TRBD1 (5 bases). Germline V CDR1 and CDR2: SQVTM, ANQGSEA. V was shortened by 5 bases and J by 6 bases, with 11 bases between the two germline ends. The CDR3 totals 11 residues. The CDR3 bases are TGCAGCGTTACCAGGGATTTCGAGCAGTACTTC. Protein sequence: CSVTRDFEQYF.

Many counts were recorded for this clonotype. The V and J genes are TRBV7-8 and TRBJ2-2, with 13 positions matching TRBD2. V dropped 5 bases and J dropped 5; count of bases not matched to a gene: 5. The CDR3 spans 16 residues. Germline V lookup: CDR1 SGHVS, CDR2 FQNEAQ. This chain's CDR3 is CASSPRGLAGTGELFF. As DNA, the CDR3 is TGTGCCAGCAGCCCCCGGGGACTAGCGGGGACCGGGGAGCTGTTTTTT.

There are many counts of this clonotype. The chain is built from TRBV7-2 and TRBJ2-5, with D maybe TRBD2 (6 bases). CDR3 size: 15 residues. Trimming took 5 bases from V and 5 from J, leaving 18 bases between them. Germline V lookup: CDR1 SGHTA, CDR2 FQGNSA. DNA for the CDR3: TGTGCCAGCAGCCTACAGTCACGGGAGTGGGAGACCCAGTACTTC. It yields the protein CASSLQSREWETQYF.

This clonotype turned up a few times. The rearrangement uses TRBV7-9 and TRBJ2-6; TRBD1 matches at 10 bases. The germline V gene encodes CDR1 SEHNR and CDR2 FQNEAQ (reference sequence). The CDR3 extends over 17 amino acids. V shed 2 bases and J 11 bases; nucleotides not matched to a gene: 12. DNA for the CDR3: TGTGCCAGCAGCTTATTGCCGGGACAGGGGTCCCACGACGTCCTGACTTTC. Its protein product is CASSLLPGQGSHDVLTF.

The V and J genes are TRBV29-1 and TRBJ2-7; 12 positions agree with TRBD1. Losses at the gene ends were 6 bases for V and 5 bases for J; bases not matched to a gene: 5. CDR3 length: 13 residues. In germline, CDR1 is SQVTM, CDR2 ANQGSEA. The CDR3 nucleotides read TGCAGCGTCTGGGACAGGGGGCCGAACGAGCAGTACTTC. This encodes CSVWDRGPNEQYF.

This clonotype has a handful of counts. The chain uses TRBV15 and TRBJ1-3, with TRBD1 matching over 8 bases. Germline V gene lookup returns CDR1 LNHNV and CDR2 YYDKDF (reference sequence). V dropped 5 bases and J dropped 2; count of bases not matched to a gene: 5. The CDR3 consists of 15 residues. The CDR3 region has the DNA TGTGCCACCAGCCAGGACAGGGTCCCTGGAAACACCATATATTTT. Amino acids: CATSQDRVPGNTIYF.

The chain has TRBV7-9 and TRBJ1-1, with D possibly matching TRBD1 (5 bases). Germline V lookup: CDR1 SEHNR, CDR2 FQNEAQ (reference sequence). The length of the CDR3 is 15 residues. V lost 4 bases and J lost 0, with 12 bases in between. The CDR3 DNA reads as TGTGCCAGCAGCTCCTCGCAGGGAATGAACACTGAAGCTTTCTTT. Protein sequence: CASSSSQGMNTEAFF.

In its sample, this clonotype was seen many times. The rearrangement links TRBV28 to TRBJ1-5; TRBD1 matches 8 bases. Germline lookup yields CDR1 MDHEN and CDR2 SYDVKM. This CDR3 contains 18 residues. J lost 6 bases, V lost 5 bases, and 18 bases had no gene match. In DNA, the CDR3 is TGTGCCAGCAGTGATCCGGCAGGGGGCGTAAAAGGGAGTCAGCCCCAGCATTTT. Translation: CASSDPAGGVKGSQPQHF.

This clonotype has a count of ten or more. The chain employs TRBV15 and TRBJ2-7; tentative D call: TRBD1 (6 bases). The V gene's germline CDR1 is LNHNV and CDR2 YYDKDF (reference sequence). V lost 2 bases to trimming and J lost 4 bases, with 21 bases between them. This CDR3 is built from 17 residues. CDR3 DNA sequence: TGTGCCACCAGCAGAAAACGCGGCGGACAGACCTTTTACGAGCAGTACTTC. Translation: CATSRKRGGQTFYEQYF. The whole variable domain, remainder taken from reference TRBV15 and TRBJ2-7, is DAMVIQNPRYQVTQFGKPVTLSCSQTLNHNVMYWYQQKSSQAPKLLFHYYDKDFNNEADTPDNFQSRRPNTSFCFLDIRSPGLGDTAMYLCATSRKRGGQTFYEQYFGPGTRLTVT.

This chain connects TRBV3-1 to TRBJ2-5, with TRBD1 matching over 7 bases. Germline V gene sequence: CDR1 LGHDT, CDR2 YNNKEL (reference sequence). Unmatched junction bases numbered 8, after V lost 0 bases and J lost 4 bases. The CDR3 runs 16 residues. The CDR3 coding sequence is TGTGCCAGCAGCCAAGAGATAGGGACAGCGGTAGAGACCCAGTACTTC. Translating it yields CASSQEIGTAVETQYF.

As concerns this clonotype: The junction shows a germline mismatch at one end, possibly a read error. The rearrangement joins TRBV11-2 to TRBJ2-5; 10 nucleotides align to TRBD2. The CDR3 contains 14 residues. Germline assignment: CDR1 SGHAT and CDR2 FQNNGV. The CDR3 is CASNPGTSVETQYF. CDR3 nucleotides: TGCGCCAGCAACCCCGGGACTAGCGTGGAGACCCAGTACTTC. Variable domain in full (rest from reference TRBV11-2 and TRBJ2-5): EAGVAQSPRYKIIEKRQSVAFWCNPISGHATLYWYQQILGQGPKLLIQFQNNGVVDDSQLPKDRFSAERLKGVDSTLKIQPAKLEDSAVYLCASNPGTSVETQYFGPGTRLLVL.

The chain has TRBV19 and TRBJ2-5; 10 nucleotides line up with TRBD2. J was trimmed by 5 bases and V by 3 bases; bases with no gene match: 15. The length of the CDR3 is 18 residues. CDR1 LNHDA and CDR2 SQIVND come from the germline V gene (reference sequence). CDR3 in DNA: TGTGCCAGTAGTATTATACTAGCGGGGAAACCCAAACGGGAGACCCAGTACTTC. This gives the protein CASSIILAGKPKRETQYF.

There are many counts of this clonotype. The chain joins TRBV5-1 to TRBJ1-1; a weak D match, TRBD1 (5 bases). Trimming stripped 1 base from V and 6 bases from J, with 10 bases between. CDR1 and CDR2 (germline): SGHRS, YFSETQ. The CDR3 runs to 13 residues. The chain's CDR3 is CASSLPGTAEAFF. The CDR3, as DNA: TGCGCCAGCAGCTTGCCTGGGACCGCTGAAGCTTTCTTT.

This clonotype showed up many times. This rearrangement joins TRBV2 to TRBJ2-4, with D possibly being TRBD2 (5 bases). This CDR3 is 16 amino acids long. Per the germline V gene, CDR1 is SNHLY and CDR2 is FYNNEI. V was pared by 3 bases and J by 6 bases, with 18 bases between. The CDR3 coding sequence is TGTGCCAGCAGTGATCAAGTGCTGGCACGGGGAAACATTCAGTACTTC. It translates to CASSDQVLARGNIQYF.

This clonotype was counted between two and nine times. The rearrangement joins TRBV6-4 to TRBJ2-7, with 7 positions matching TRBD2. This CDR3 is built from 13 residues. The ends lost 6 bases at V and 4 bases at J; junction bases unmatched: 6. Per germline, CDR1 MRHNA and CDR2 SNTAGT. The CDR3 sequence is CASSPSSGYEQYF. The CDR3 region has the DNA TGTGCCAGCAGCCCTTCTAGCGGATACGAGCAGTACTTC.

This chain links TRBV19 with TRBJ1-5; no clear D gene. This CDR3 region has 12 residues. Germline assignment: CDR1 LNHDA and CDR2 SQIVND (reference sequence). The V end lost 4 bases, the J end lost 5 bases, and 6 bases lay between the germline ends. The CDR3, as DNA: TGTGCCAGTAGTACTTGGGATCAGCCCCAGCATTTT. Translated, it gives CASSTWDQPQHF.